Below, 30 T cell receptor beta chains from the same sample are listed, as sequenced in a study of beta chain features in type 1 diabetes. The study reverse transcribed the entire isolated RNA, so it sequenced expressed TCRB transcripts. Generated by immunoSEQ multiplex PCR, the TCRdb table keeps only in-frame clones and is missing some. Of over 150,000 clones listed, about 8.1% are singletons. The sample consisted of central memory CD4+ T cells from blood. The source is a man between 18 and 35 years old in good health.

The V and J genes are TRBV4-2 and TRBJ1-3; D gene uncertain. Germline CDR1 and CDR2: LGHNA and YNFKEQ. V lost 0 bases and J 0 bases, leaving 9 bases between the germline ends. The length of the CDR3 is 16 residues. Here the CDR3 reads CASSQERVYSGNTIYF. CDR3 in DNA: TGTGCCAGCAGCCAAGAAAGAGTTTACTCTGGAAACACCATATATTTT.

The gene calls are TRBV7-8 and TRBJ1-4, with a possible D match to TRBD1 (5 bases). The CDR3 covers 12 residues. Germline V lookup: CDR1 SGHVS, CDR2 FQNEAQ. V lost 10 bases, J lost 3 bases, and 9 bases lay in between. CDR3 protein: CATGGSNEKLFF. The CDR3 nucleotides read TGTGCCACCGGGGGGTCTAATGAAAAACTGTTTTTT.

The chain carries TRBV2 and TRBJ2-6; D is perhaps TRBD1 (6 bases). There are 14 residues in the CDR3. V lost 7 bases, J lost 2 bases, and 9 bases lay in between. CDR1 and CDR2 from the germline V gene are SNHLY and FYNNEI. The CDR3 region is CASTPGAGANVLTF. DNA for the CDR3: TGTGCCAGCACCCCAGGGGCTGGGGCCAACGTCCTGACTTTC.

This rearrangement joins TRBV30 to TRBJ1-2; 11 bases are a match to TRBD1. The CDR3 covers 15 residues. Germline loops: CDR1 GTSNPN, CDR2 SVGIG (reference sequence). V trimming: 3 bases; J trimming: 8 bases; junction bases outside the gene matches: 11. CDR3 nucleotides: TGTGCCTGGAGCTCTTGGAGGGACAGGGGGGAAGGCTACACCTTC. Its protein product is CAWSSWRDRGEGYTF.

This clone has more than one count but fewer than ten. The rearrangement joins TRBV6-5 to TRBJ2-1; 13 bases map to TRBD2. Germline V lookup: CDR1 MNHEY, CDR2 SVGAGI. The length of the CDR3 is 14 residues. J gave up 13 bases and V 2 bases, and 5 bases lay outside the gene matches. The CDR3, as DNA: TGTGCCAGCAGTTACACCCGGACTAGCGGGAGACAGTTCTTC. As protein: CASSYTRTSGRQFF.

This clone came up many times. The chain combines TRBV5-4 with TRBJ2-2, with D possibly TRBD1 on 6 matching bases. V lost 5 bases and J lost 3, with 11 bases in between. Germline V gene sequence: CDR1 SGHNT, CDR2 YYREEE (reference sequence). CDR3 length: 14 residues. The CDR3 sequence is CASRGGLDTGELFF. The CDR3 region has the DNA TGTGCCAGCAGAGGGGGTCTGGACACCGGGGAGCTGTTTTTT.

This clone was counted many times. This chain links TRBV30 with TRBJ1-5; D is undetermined. The CDR3 consists of 13 residues. Germline loops: CDR1 GTSNPN, CDR2 SVGIG (reference sequence). Trimming removed 2 bases from V and 5 bases from J, with 10 bases in between. CDR3 loop: CAWSTRQDQPQHF. DNA of the CDR3: TGTGCCTGGAGTACCAGACAAGATCAGCCCCAGCATTTT.

This clone was seen many times. Here the CDR3 reads CASSFGHGSADEQFF. In DNA, the CDR3 is TGTGCCAGCAGTTTTGGACATGGGTCGGCGGATGAGCAGTTCTTC. The V call is TRBV28, the J call TRBJ2-1, with D possibly TRBD1 on 5 matching bases. The V end lost 3 bases, the J end lost 8 bases, and 17 bases lay between the germline ends. The CDR3 extends over 15 amino acids. Germline CDR1 reads MDHEN; CDR2 reads SYDVKM. Complete variable domain (other parts from reference TRBV28 and TRBJ2-1): DVKVTQSSRYLVKRTGEKVFLECVQDMDHENMFWYRQDPGLGLRLIYFSYDVKMKEKGDIPEGYSVSREKKERFSLILESASTNQTSMYLCASSFGHGSADEQFFGPGTRLTVL.

This chain joins TRBV28 and TRBJ1-5, with D possibly being TRBD1 (5 bases). This CDR3 spans 18 amino acids. The germline V gene has CDR1 MDHEN and CDR2 SYDVKM. Trimming removed 1 base from V and 1 base from J, with 17 bases in between. The CDR3 loop is CASSLLGLRGGSNQPQHF. The CDR3 nucleotides read TGTGCCAGCAGTTTATTAGGGCTTAGGGGCGGAAGCAATCAGCCCCAGCATTTT.

The chain recombines TRBV5-8 with TRBJ2-7, with 8 bases fitting TRBD2. CDR1 is SGHTS and CDR2 is YDEGEE in the germline V gene. With V trimmed by 0 bases and J by 3 bases, 5 bases remained unmatched. The CDR3 contains 15 residues. The CDR3 bases are TGTGCCAGCAGCTTGGACAGTCTAGCGGGCTACGAGCAGTACTTC. Protein: CASSLDSLAGYEQYF.

The J gene is TRBJ2-1, the V gene TRBV7-9, with a tentative D call TRBD1 (5 bases). The CDR3 has 14 amino acids. The V end lost 1 base, the J end lost 12 bases, and 16 bases lay between the germline ends. CDR1 SEHNR and CDR2 FQNEAQ come from the germline V gene (reference sequence). CDR3 bases: TGTGCCAGCAGCTTAGACATAACAGGAATAGGGCAGTTCTTC. Its translation is CASSLDITGIGQFF.

This clone was counted between two and nine times. This CDR3 reads CATRRLAGGFVDTQYF. DNA for the CDR3: TGTGCCACCCGGCGGCTAGCGGGGGGGTTCGTGGATACGCAGTATTTT. The V gene is TRBV7-2, the J gene TRBJ2-3, with TRBD2 identical over 12 bases. The ends lost 10 bases at V and 6 bases at J; junction bases unmatched: 14. The V gene's germline CDR1 is SGHTA and CDR2 FQGNSA. CDR3 size: 16 residues.

This clone was found a few times. CDR3 loop: CASSLVNGELFF. As DNA, the CDR3 is TGTGCCAGCAGCTTAGTAAACGGGGAGCTGTTTTTT. The chain recombines TRBV7-2 with TRBJ2-2; D call uncertain. V dropped 1 base and J dropped 7 bases, with 4 bases sitting between them. Germline CDR1 is SGHTA and CDR2 is FQGNSA. CDR3 length: 12 amino acids.

The gene calls are TRBV7-2 and TRBJ2-7; 9 nucleotides match TRBD1. The CDR3 extends over 17 amino acids. V lost 6 bases and J lost 5; bases outside the gene matches: 17. The germline V gene encodes CDR1 SGHTA and CDR2 FQGNSA. The CDR3 nucleotides are TGTGCCAGCAGACCTAATGGTCGGGGACAGGGTCCAAACGAGCAGTACTTC. Its translation: CASRPNGRGQGPNEQYF.

The chain carries TRBV4-1 and TRBJ1-1; D ambiguous. CDR3 length equals 18 residues. Trimming removed 4 bases at V and 1 base at J, with 22 bases between. Germline CDR1 MGHRA, CDR2 YSYEKL. The CDR3 sequence is CASSRTAPKQNPNTEAFF. For the CDR3, the DNA is TGCGCCAGCAGCCGAACCGCACCTAAACAGAACCCGAACACTGAAGCTTTCTTT.

V and J are TRBV2 and TRBJ1-2, with 9 bases aligning to TRBD1. Trimming cost V 7 bases and J 6 bases; bases outside gene matches: 6. The CDR3 runs 13 residues. Germline V lookup: CDR1 SNHLY, CDR2 FYNNEI. DNA of the CDR3: TGTGCCAGCACCCGGGGACAGGGTCATGGCTACACCTTC. Its protein product is CASTRGQGHGYTF.

This rearrangement joins TRBV2 to TRBJ1-5, with 8 bases that match TRBD1. The CDR3 spans 18 residues. Unmatched junction bases numbered 15, after V lost 2 bases and J lost 6 bases. In germline, CDR1 is SNHLY, CDR2 FYNNEI. The CDR3 bases are TGTGCCAGCAGTGAAACGGGACTTCAGGGGGCTGGCGGTCAGCCCCAGCATTTT. Its protein is CASSETGLQGAGGQPQHF. Looking up the rest from reference TRBV2 and TRBJ1-5 gives the full variable domain: EPEVTQTPSHQVTQMGQEVILRCVPISNHLYFYWYRQILGQKVEFLVSFYNNEISEKSEIFDDQFSVERPDGSNFTLKIRSTKLEDSAMYFCASSETGLQGAGGQPQHFGDGTRLSIL.

This clone was found many times. This sequence joins TRBV5-1 and TRBJ2-2, with D maybe TRBD2 (6 bases). Looked up from germline, CDR1 is SGHRS and CDR2 is YFSETQ. Trimming cost V 1 base and J 4 bases, with 11 bases left between them. This CDR3 spans 15 amino acids. CDR3 DNA: TGCGCCAGCAGCTTGTCGGCGGGACCCACCGGGGAGCTGTTTTTT. As protein: CASSLSAGPTGELFF.

The genes are TRBV6-5 and TRBJ2-3; TRBD1 matches at 7 bases. CDR1 MNHEY and CDR2 SVGAGI come from the germline V gene. The CDR3 spans 16 residues. V gave up 0 bases and J gave up 3 bases; unmatched junction bases: 6. Here the CDR3 reads CASSYSQTTGTDTQYF. The CDR3 region has the DNA TGTGCCAGCAGTTACTCCCAAACGACAGGGACAGATACGCAGTATTTT.

This clone was recorded a few times. The chain employs TRBV6-6 and TRBJ2-3; a weak D match, TRBD2 (6 bases). This CDR3 spans 12 amino acids. V was cut by 8 bases and J by 0 bases, with 6 bases left in between. Germline CDR1 MNHNY, CDR2 SVGAGI (reference sequence). DNA of the CDR3: TGTGCCAGCGGGACTAGCACAGATACGCAGTATTTT. Translated, it gives CASGTSTDTQYF.

This chain uses TRBV28 with TRBJ2-7, with a possible D match to TRBD1 (6 bases). From germline, CDR1 is MDHEN and CDR2 SYDVKM. This CDR3 is built from 12 residues. Between the trimmed V and J ends, which lost 6 bases and 7 bases, there was a span of 13 bases. CDR3 sequence: CASRKTGREQYF. DNA of the CDR3: TGTGCCAGCAGAAAGACAGGTCGAGAGCAGTACTTC.

This clone was recorded a few times. The chain has TRBV7-2 and TRBJ2-3; 13 nucleotides line up with TRBD2. Germline V gene sequence: CDR1 SGHTA, CDR2 FQGNSA. With 5 bases clipped from V and 2 bases from J, the junction kept 7 bases outside the gene matches. This CDR3 has 17 residues. As DNA, the CDR3 is TGTGCCAGCAGCCTGGGACTAGCGGGACCTTACACAGATACGCAGTATTTT. Its translation is CASSLGLAGPYTDTQYF. Full variable domain (outside the CDR3, taken from reference TRBV7-2 and TRBJ2-3): GAGVSQSPSNKVTEKGKDVELRCDPISGHTALYWYRQSLGQGLEFLIYFQGNSAPDKSGLPSDRFSAERTGGSVSTLTIQRTQQEDSAVYLCASSLGLAGPYTDTQYFGPGTRLTVL.

The gene calls are TRBV4-1 and TRBJ2-5; 9 bases fit TRBD2. CDR3 length equals 14 residues. From germline, CDR1 is MGHRA and CDR2 YSYEKL. V was clipped by 0 bases and J by 5 bases; unmatched bases: 1. The CDR3 region has the DNA TGCGCCAGCAGCCAAGACACTAGCGGGGAGACCCAGTACTTC. Translated: CASSQDTSGETQYF.

This clone was detected once. The chain joins TRBV19 to TRBJ2-5, with 8 positions matching TRBD1. Germline-derived CDR1 and CDR2 are LNHDA and SQIVND (reference sequence). V lost 3 bases, J lost 2 bases, and 5 bases stayed unmatched. The CDR3 sequence is 15 residues long. The CDR3 nucleotides read TGTGCCAGTAGTATTGTCGACAGGGGTCAAGAGACCCAGTACTTC. Its translation is CASSIVDRGQETQYF. The entire variable domain, with the rest obtained from reference TRBV19 and TRBJ2-5, is as follows: DGGITQSPKYLFRKEGQNVTLSCEQNLNHDAMYWYRQDPGQGLRLIYYSQIVNDFQKGDIAEGYSVSREKKESFPLTVTSAQKNPTAFYLCASSIVDRGQETQYFGPGTRLLVL.

This chain connects TRBV29-1 to TRBJ1-3; D is unresolved. CDR3 length: 13 residues. CDR1 SQVTM and CDR2 ANQGSEA come from the germline V gene. Trimming removed 4 bases at V and 6 bases at J, with 13 bases between. The CDR3 here is CSVGLTGSNTIYF. In DNA, the CDR3 is TGCAGCGTTGGACTTACGGGGTCAAACACCATATATTTT.

This clone occurred many times. The rearrangement uses TRBV29-1 and TRBJ1-1; 8 bases are shared with TRBD1. This CDR3 is 14 amino acids long. V shed 7 bases and J 3 bases; nucleotides not matched to a gene: 10. Germline V lookup: CDR1 SQVTM, CDR2 ANQGSEA. The CDR3 DNA sequence: TGCAGCGGGACAGGGTTCGCCCCTGACACTGAAGCTTTCTTT. It encodes CSGTGFAPDTEAFF.

This clone has more than one count but fewer than ten. The chain couples TRBV30 to TRBJ2-7, with D unresolved. The V end lost 2 bases, the J end lost 6 bases, and 8 bases lay between the germline ends. Per germline, CDR1 GTSNPN and CDR2 SVGIG (reference sequence). The CDR3 has 11 amino acids. The DNA for the CDR3 is TGTGCCTGGAGTAATTACGGCGAGCAGTACTTC. It codes for CAWSNYGEQYF.

J is TRBJ1-2 and V is TRBV28; 7 bases fit TRBD1. The ends lost 5 bases at V and 6 bases at J; junction bases unmatched: 6. The CDR3 has 13 amino acids. The germline V gene encodes CDR1 MDHEN and CDR2 SYDVKM. The chain's CDR3 is CASSRQGYNGYTF. The CDR3 DNA reads as TGTGCCAGCAGTCGACAGGGATATAATGGCTACACCTTC.

This clone was seen a few times. The chain employs TRBV15 and TRBJ2-4; D uncertain. Looked up from germline, CDR1 is LNHNV and CDR2 is YYDKDF (reference sequence). This CDR3 spans 14 amino acids. Trimming shortened V by 3 bases and J by 2 bases, and 8 bases separated the two germline ends. The CDR3 sequence: CATSSIESKNIQYF. The CDR3 DNA sequence: TGTGCCACCAGCAGTATAGAATCCAAAAACATTCAGTACTTC.

This clone was seen a few times. The chain employs TRBV6-5 and TRBJ1-2; 11 bases align to TRBD1. The germline V gene has CDR1 MNHEY and CDR2 SVGAGI. Trimming at V came to 5 bases and at J to 4 bases, leaving 6 bases not matched to a gene. The CDR3 is 15 amino acids. The CDR3 DNA sequence: TGTGCCAGCAGTCAAAGGACAGGGGGCGGCTATGGCTACACCTTC. As protein: CASSQRTGGGYGYTF.